This T cell receptor (beta chain) is from a study of cytomegalovirus exposure and HLA in healthy donors. Notes on this clone: Different DNA sequences within this sample yield the same CDR3.

PCR employed 60 Vbeta and 13 Jbeta primers. Assay used: immunoSEQ multiplex PCR; TCRdb lists only in-frame clones, some missing. There are some 110,000 clones in the sample; 69% occur only once, and approximately 3% lies in the top ten. Trimming removed 1 base at V and 2 bases at J, with 6 bases between. Germline V gene sequence: CDR1 LGHNA, CDR2 YSLEER. This CDR3 is 15 amino acids long. Sequencing used PBMCs. The sequence was obtained from a man aged 25 to 45 in good health and CMV-seronegative. The chain recombines TRBV4-3 with TRBJ2-6; D is unclear. CDR3 DNA sequence: TGCGCCAGCAGCCAAGGGCAGGCTGGGGCCAACGTCCTGACTTTC. Encoded protein: CASSQGQAGANVLTF.